These 21 T cell receptor beta chains were sequenced from one sample in a study of blood T cells in healthy people across ages. A second PCR of 7 to 11 cycles used a sample-barcoded 5' primer and a J-beta primer mix. MiXCR, run by TCRdb on the 5' RACE reads, gives a single entry per CDR3 protein. The data hold about a million distinct CDR3 sequences, with roughly half observed a single time. Sequencing used blood. These receptors were taken from a woman aged 55-75 years in good health.

This clonotype was detected a few times. The chain uses TRBV3-1 and TRBJ1-2, with TRBD1 matching over 7 bases. With 1 base clipped from V and 8 bases from J, the junction kept 4 bases outside the gene matches. The CDR3 runs to 13 residues. CDR1 is LGHDT, CDR2 YNNKEL, per germline (reference sequence). CDR3 coding DNA: TGTGCCAGCAGCCAAGTGAACAGGGGCGGCTACACCTTC. Residues: CASSQVNRGGYTF. Looking up the rest from reference TRBV3-1 and TRBJ1-2 gives the full variable domain: DTAVSQTPKYLVTQMGNDKSIKCEQNLGHDTMYWYKQDSKKFLKIMFSYNNKELIINETVPNRFSPKSPDKAHLNLHINSLELGDSAVYFCASSQVNRGGYTFGSGTRLTVV.

The genes are TRBV4-3 and TRBJ2-6; D is uncertain. Per the germline V gene, CDR1 is LGHNA and CDR2 is YSLEER. With 4 bases removed from V and 0 bases from J, the gap between germline ends came to 13 bases. This CDR3 region has 17 residues. This CDR3 is CASSPMPSTSGANVLTF. CDR3 nucleotides: TGCGCCAGCAGCCCCATGCCCAGTACCTCTGGGGCCAACGTCCTGACTTTC.

A few counts support this clonotype. J is TRBJ2-3 and V is TRBV11-2; D possibly matches TRBD1 or TRBD2 (6 bases each). This CDR3 has 17 amino acids. The germline CDR1 and CDR2 sequences are SGHAT and FQNNGV. V lost 1 base, J lost 6 bases, and 20 bases lay in between. In nucleotides, the CDR3 is TGTGCCAGCAGCTTAGTTCGGGGGCGAGTGGGGACGGATACGCAGTATTTT. This sequence encodes CASSLVRGRVGTDTQYF. Combining the CDR3 with reference TRBV11-2 and TRBJ2-3 gives the whole variable domain EAGVAQSPRYKIIEKRQSVAFWCNPISGHATLYWYQQILGQGPKLLIQFQNNGVVDDSQLPKDRFSAERLKGVDSTLKIQPAKLEDSAVYLCASSLVRGRVGTDTQYFGPGTRLTVL.

CDR3 DNA: TGTGCCAGCAGCCAAGAACGGAGCGGGACCTTCCAAGAGACCCAGTACTTC. Its protein is CASSQERSGTFQETQYF. V usage is TRBV3-1 and J usage is TRBJ2-5; 7 positions agree with TRBD2. Germline CDR1 and CDR2: LGHDT and YNNKEL (reference sequence). After removal of 0 bases from V and 1 base from J, the junction contained 8 bases not matched to a gene. The CDR3 loop spans 17 amino acids.

Comments on this clonotype: A junction end diverges from the germline sequence, so it may reflect a read error. J is TRBJ2-7 and V is TRBV28; D is uncertain. The CDR3 has 14 residues. Per the germline V gene, CDR1 is MDHEN and CDR2 is SYDVKM. The CDR3 sequence: CASSLSLTGYKQYF. The CDR3 coding sequence is TGTGCCAGCAGTTTATCCTTGACCGGCTACAAGCAGTACTTC. The whole variable domain, remainder taken from reference TRBV28 and TRBJ2-7, is DVKVTQSSRYLVKRTGEKVFLECVQDMDHENMFWYRQDPGLGLRLIYFSYDVKMKEKGDIPEGYSVSREKKERFSLILESASTNQTSMYLCASSLSLTGYKQYFGPGTRLTVT.

In DNA form, the CDR3 reads TGTGCCTGGAGTGTAGGGATCTGCGAGCAGTACTTC. Encoded protein: CAWSVGICEQYF. V usage is TRBV30 and J usage is TRBJ2-7, with D unclear. The CDR3 has 12 amino acids. V was pared by 0 bases and J by 6 bases, with 9 bases between. CDR1 GTSNPN and CDR2 SVGIG come from the germline V gene (reference sequence).

There are many counts of this clonotype. V usage is TRBV7-9 and J usage is TRBJ2-7, with D possibly being TRBD1 (6 bases). Germline CDR1 and CDR2: SEHNR and FQNEAQ (reference sequence). Deletions cut 6 bases from V and 0 bases from J, with 9 bases between. CDR3 length: 13 residues. The CDR3 DNA is TGTGCCAGCAGGGCAGGGGCCTCCTACGAGCAGTACTTC. Amino acid sequence: CASRAGASYEQYF.

J is TRBJ2-3 and V is TRBV7-9, with D maybe TRBD2 (5 bases). Trimming removed 6 bases from V and 6 bases from J, with 13 bases in between. The CDR3 consists of 13 residues. The germline V gene encodes CDR1 SEHNR and CDR2 FQNEAQ (reference sequence). Here the CDR3 DNA reads TGTGCCAGCAGTGTGTCAGCGGATGATACGCAGTATTTT. It specifies CASSVSADDTQYF.

The V call is TRBV10-3, the J call TRBJ2-4; tentatively, D is TRBD2 (5 bases). CDR1 and CDR2 (germline): ENHRY, SYGVKD. V was shortened by 4 bases and J by 0 bases, with 19 bases between the two germline ends. This CDR3 has 18 residues. CDR3 nucleotides: TGTGCCATCAGTGCGGGATCGGGCCCTGTTCAAGCCAAAAACATTCAGTACTTC. Its translation: CAISAGSGPVQAKNIQYF.

This chain joins TRBV11-2 and TRBJ2-5; TRBD2 might be the D (5 bases). Per germline, CDR1 SGHAT and CDR2 FQNNGV. V lost 0 bases to trimming and J lost 11 bases, with 22 bases between them. The CDR3 runs 16 residues. The CDR3 DNA sequence: TGTGCCAGCAGCTTAGAGGGTCCTACAGAGCGGAATGAGCAGTACTTC. It is translated as CASSLEGPTERNEQYF.

The J gene is TRBJ2-3, the V gene TRBV7-2; tentative D call: TRBD1 (7 bases). The germline V and J ends were trimmed by 3 bases and 4 bases, with 17 bases remaining between them. The CDR3 extends over 16 amino acids. Germline V gene lookup returns CDR1 SGHTA and CDR2 FQGNSA. The CDR3 region is CASSFGGQPRADTQYF. The DNA of the CDR3 is TGTGCCAGCAGCTTCGGGGGACAGCCCCGCGCAGATACGCAGTATTTT.

The chain uses TRBV19 and TRBJ2-7; 7 bases are a match to TRBD2. Germline loops: CDR1 LNHDA, CDR2 SQIVND (reference sequence). With 4 bases clipped from V and 10 bases from J, the junction kept 4 bases outside the gene matches. This CDR3 comprises 11 residues. The CDR3 nucleotides read TGTGCCAGTAGTAGCGGGGGAATCCAGTACTTC. Translated, it gives CASSSGGIQYF.

This sequence joins TRBV29-1 and TRBJ2-7; possibly TRBD2 for D (5 bases). The J call may be in error: the DNA end matches TRBJ2-5 better. The germline gives CDR1 SQVTM, CDR2 ANQGSEA. The CDR3 consists of 15 residues. CDR3 sequence reads: CSVDRPGGRQETQYF. CDR3 DNA sequence: TGCAGCGTCGATCGACCTGGAGGAAGGCAAGAGACCCAGTACTTC.

This clonotype was counted a single time. The V and J genes are TRBV6-5 and TRBJ2-2, with D maybe TRBD2 (6 bases). CDR3 size: 15 residues. Trimming stripped 6 bases from V and 5 bases from J, with 16 bases between. Germline values: CDR1 MNHEY, CDR2 SVGAGI. The CDR3, as DNA: TGTGCCAGCAGACGCGACCAGCTAGCGACCGGGGAGCTGTTTTTT. Its translation is CASRRDQLATGELFF.

This chain connects TRBV12-3 or TRBV12-4 to TRBJ2-5; 12 bases fit TRBD2. The CDR3 is 15 amino acids. J was trimmed by 5 bases and V by 2 bases; bases with no gene match: 3. CDR3 in DNA: TGTGCCAGCAGTTTATCCGGGACTAGCGGGGAGACCCAGTACTTC. This sequence encodes CASSLSGTSGETQYF.

This clonotype occurred a few times. The chain combines TRBV4-2 with TRBJ2-3; the D call may be TRBD1 or TRBD2 (5 bases each). Trimming pared 4 bases from V and 6 bases from J, leaving 14 bases between. CDR1 LGHNA and CDR2 YNFKEQ come from the germline V gene. The CDR3 is 14 amino acids. CDR3 sequence (DNA): TGTGCCAGCAGCCGGGGCGAGGGAGCGGATACGCAGTATTTT. It codes for CASSRGEGADTQYF.

This chain connects TRBV7-3 to TRBJ2-1, with 7 bases aligning to TRBD2. V dropped 3 bases and J dropped 7; count of bases not matched to a gene: 6. CDR3 length equals 14 residues. Looked up from germline, CDR1 is SGHTA and CDR2 is FQGTGA. The CDR3: CASSFTSSGNEQFF. The CDR3 nucleotides are TGTGCCAGCAGCTTCACCTCTAGCGGAAATGAGCAGTTCTTC.

The rearrangement joins TRBV7-8 to TRBJ1-4; D gene ambiguous. The CDR3 spans 13 residues. The V gene's germline CDR1 is SGHVS and CDR2 FQNEAQ. V was clipped by 0 bases and J by 7 bases, with 6 bases between them. Here the CDR3 DNA reads TGTGCCAGCAGCTTAGCGTATACTGAAAAACTGTTTTTT. It is translated as CASSLAYTEKLFF.

This clonotype was observed a handful of times. This chain uses TRBV2 with TRBJ2-3, with D perhaps TRBD1 or TRBD2 (5 bases each). The V end was cut by 6 bases, the J end by 1 base, with 14 bases between. CDR1 and CDR2 (germline): SNHLY, FYNNEI. This CDR3 has 15 residues. The CDR3 coding sequence is TGTGCCAGCAGAGAACGTCGGGGCGGCACAGATACGCAGTATTTT. It yields the protein CASRERRGGTDTQYF.

V gene TRBV11-2 combines with J gene TRBJ2-7; possibly TRBD2 for D (5 bases). Germline assignment: CDR1 SGHAT and CDR2 FQNNGV. The V gene lost 6 bases and the J gene lost 3 bases, with 15 bases spanning the gap. There are 14 residues in the CDR3. The DNA of the CDR3 is TGTGCCAGCAGGCCCGGGGAACAAGTCTACGAGCAGTACTTC. Translating it yields CASRPGEQVYEQYF.

V usage is TRBV25-1 and J usage is TRBJ1-2; D is perhaps TRBD1 (5 bases). V shed 4 bases and J shed 3 bases, with 15 bases lying between them. Germline V gene sequence: CDR1 MGHDK, CDR2 SYGVNS. The CDR3 contains 15 residues. CDR3 in DNA: TGTGCCAGCAGTGCGGGACGACCTTTGTACTATGGCTACACCTTC. The encoded protein is CASSAGRPLYYGYTF.